This TCR beta chain was profiled in a study of blood T cell repertoires in COVID-19. Overall study context: Acute and convalescent COVID-19 specimens originated in the United States, Italy and Spain. PBMCs, B-cell-depleted T cells, or T cells were the source of the cDNA or gDNA that made up the material.

The study drew participants aged about 18 to 95 years from approximately 23 US areas. The germline gives CDR1 SGHRS, CDR2 YFSETQ. The CDR3 spans 14 residues. Trimming stripped 0 bases from V and 4 bases from J, with 8 bases between. Original processing methods: Reference gene primer amplification gave nucleated cell count estimates. Clones were read by immunoSEQ multiplex PCR, and TCRdb kept only the in-frame ones, dropping some. That table gives V, J and clone size, and the DNA gave D and trimming. Of 180,000 or so clones listed, around 85% were seen once; the top ten hold 6.2%. The source of this sequence is a man aged 35-49 years who had recovered from COVID-19. Sample: PBMCs or T cells enriched from blood (not recorded which). This chain uses TRBV5-1 with TRBJ1-3; D is ambiguous. CDR3 amino acids: CASSLGDNGNTIYF. The CDR3 DNA follows: TGCGCCAGCAGCTTGGGTGACAACGGAAACACCATATATTTT.